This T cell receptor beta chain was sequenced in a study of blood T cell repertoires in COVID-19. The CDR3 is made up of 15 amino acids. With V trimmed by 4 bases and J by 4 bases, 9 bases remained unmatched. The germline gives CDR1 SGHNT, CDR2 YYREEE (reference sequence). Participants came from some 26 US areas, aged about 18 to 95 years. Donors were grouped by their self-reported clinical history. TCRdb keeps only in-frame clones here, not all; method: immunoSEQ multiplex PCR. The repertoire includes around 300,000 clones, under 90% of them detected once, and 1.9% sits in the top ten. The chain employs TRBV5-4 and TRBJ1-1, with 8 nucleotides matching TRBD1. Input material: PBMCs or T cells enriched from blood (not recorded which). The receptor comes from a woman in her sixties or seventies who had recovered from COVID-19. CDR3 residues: CASSPNPGQGTEAFF. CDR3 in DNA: TGTGCCAGCAGCCCGAACCCCGGACAGGGCACTGAAGCTTTCTTT.